Listed here are 27 T cell receptor beta chains from one sample, sequenced in a study of cytomegalovirus exposure and HLA in healthy donors. PCR was performed using 60 Vbeta and 13 Jbeta primers. Assay used: immunoSEQ multiplex PCR; TCRdb lists only in-frame clones, some missing. In the table there are 100,000 to 150,000 clones, 75% to 90% of which are singletons. Input material: PBMCs. The receptor set was obtained from a man aged 25-45 years in good health and CMV-seropositive.

This clone was observed once. The chain uses TRBV6-4 and TRBJ2-2; the D gene is possibly TRBD1 (6 bases). V shed 0 bases and J shed 6 bases, with 14 bases lying between them. Germline assignment: CDR1 MRHNA and CDR2 SNTAGT. The CDR3 totals 16 residues. The CDR3 DNA sequence: TGTGCCAGCAGTGACTCAGATTCAGGGGTGGCCGGGGAGCTGTTTTTT. Protein product: CASSDSDSGVAGELFF.

The J gene is TRBJ1-1, the V gene TRBV28; no firm D call. V lost 2 bases and J 11 bases, leaving 15 bases between the germline ends. This CDR3 has 13 residues. Per germline, CDR1 MDHEN and CDR2 SYDVKM. The CDR3 spells CASSLHGLRVAFF. The CDR3 region has the DNA TGTGCCAGCAGTTTACACGGACTTCGTGTTGCTTTCTTT.

V and J are TRBV27 and TRBJ2-3; TRBD2 aligns across 9 bases. CDR1 is MNHEY and CDR2 is SMNVEV in the germline V gene (reference sequence). Germline trimming cut 0 bases from V and 6 bases from J; bases unmatched to any gene: 4. This CDR3 has 15 amino acids. In DNA, the CDR3 is TGTGCCAGCAGTTTATCGGGGCGGGGGGGGGATACGCAGTATTTT. The encoded protein is CASSLSGRGGDTQYF.

The CDR3: CASSFKGGRSYEQYF. CDR3 DNA: TGTGCCAGCAGCTTTAAAGGGGGTAGGTCCTACGAGCAGTACTTC. The chain employs TRBV7-6 and TRBJ2-5; possibly TRBD1 for D (6 bases). The J call may be faulty, since TRBJ2-7 better matches the DNA end. Germline CDR1 SGHVS, CDR2 FNYEAQ. The CDR3 has 15 residues.

The V and J genes are TRBV28 and TRBJ2-6; D not certain. Trimming removed 10 bases from V and 4 bases from J, with 14 bases in between. This CDR3 has 14 amino acids. Germline loops: CDR1 MDHEN, CDR2 SYDVKM. CDR3 coding DNA: TGTGCCATTACGCAGGCGTCCGGGGCCAACGTCCTGACTTTC. Amino acid sequence: CAITQASGANVLTF.

In its sample, this clone was seen once. The chain combines TRBV28 with TRBJ2-7; D perhaps matches TRBD2 (5 bases). Germline V CDR1 and CDR2: MDHEN, SYDVKM. Trimming took 8 bases from V and 2 from J, leaving 16 bases between them. This CDR3 region has 14 residues. CDR3 nucleotide sequence: TGTGCCAGCTGTGAACCCGCCGGGGCCTACGAGCAGTACTTC. Translation: CASCEPAGAYEQYF.

Remarks on this clone: The sample holds other DNA sequences that translate to the same CDR3. The CDR3 DNA follows: TGCAGCGTCGACCAACTAAAGGGGGACGAAGCTTTCTTT. Translated, it gives CSVDQLKGDEAFF. The chain couples TRBV29-1 to TRBJ1-1; D is possibly TRBD1 (6 bases). Germline CDR1 reads SQVTM; CDR2 reads ANQGSEA. Trimming pared 6 bases from V and 8 bases from J, leaving 19 bases between. CDR3 length: 13 amino acids.

This sequence joins TRBV20-1 and TRBJ2-5, with D possibly being TRBD2 (6 bases). The CDR3 contains 11 residues. Germline V gives CDR1 DFQATT, CDR2 SNEGSKA (reference sequence). V shed 7 bases and J shed 2 bases, with 8 bases lying between them. Here the CDR3 reads CSGDLQETQYF. CDR3 nucleotide sequence: TGCAGTGGGGACTTGCAAGAGACCCAGTACTTC.

The gene calls are TRBV2 and TRBJ1-5, with D tentatively TRBD1 (5 bases). This CDR3 spans 13 amino acids. Germline V CDR1 and CDR2: SNHLY, FYNNEI. Trimming removed 4 bases at V and 5 bases at J, with 9 bases between. Here the CDR3 reads CASSVRGDQPQHF. The CDR3 DNA is TGTGCCAGCAGTGTGCGGGGGGATCAGCCCCAGCATTTT.

The V gene is TRBV4-1, the J gene TRBJ1-2, with 7 bases lining up with TRBD1. J was trimmed by 5 bases and V by 1 base; bases with no gene match: 4. The CDR3 contains 14 residues. Germline CDR1 is MGHRA and CDR2 is YSYEKL. This CDR3 is CASSQGQGGYGYTF. Here the CDR3 DNA reads TGCGCCAGCAGCCAAGGACAGGGTGGGTATGGCTACACCTTC.

The chain links TRBV7-9 to TRBJ1-4, with 11 bases that match TRBD1. CDR1 and CDR2 (germline): SEHNR, FQNEAQ (reference sequence). V lost 7 bases, J lost 7 bases, and 8 bases stayed unmatched. The CDR3 runs 15 residues. CDR3 nucleotide sequence: TGTGCCAGCAATCCGGGACAGGGGGACAGTGAAAAACTGTTTTTT. Encoded protein: CASNPGQGDSEKLFF.

J is TRBJ2-5 and V is TRBV27; D uncertain. Deletions cut 4 bases from V and 11 bases from J, with 11 bases between. The V gene's germline CDR1 is MNHEY and CDR2 SMNVEV (reference sequence). This CDR3 spans 11 amino acids. This chain's CDR3 is CASSSPGEQYF. The DNA of the CDR3 is TGTGCCAGCAGTTCCCCCGGAGAGCAGTACTTC.

This clone was picked up one time. This chain connects TRBV29-1 to TRBJ1-1; the match to TRBD1 covers 7 bases. Germline V gene lookup returns CDR1 SQVTM and CDR2 ANQGSEA. Trimming took 1 base from V and 6 from J; bases not matched to a gene: 8. This CDR3 has 14 residues. CDR3 in amino acids: CSVEAPRGGSEAFF. The CDR3 region has the DNA TGCAGCGTTGAAGCCCCTAGAGGGGGCTCTGAAGCTTTCTTT.

This rearrangement joins TRBV18 to TRBJ2-1; tentatively, D is TRBD2 (6 bases). The germline gives CDR1 KGHSH, CDR2 LQKENI. V lost 3 bases and J 0 bases, leaving 18 bases between the germline ends. This CDR3 is built from 18 residues. The CDR3 here is CASSPILPGSGSYNEQFF. CDR3 DNA: TGTGCCAGCTCACCGATCCTGCCCGGTAGCGGCTCCTACAATGAGCAGTTCTTC. Full variable domain (outside the CDR3, taken from reference TRBV18 and TRBJ2-1): NAGVMQNPRHLVRRRGQEARLRCSPMKGHSHVYWYRQLPEEGLKFMVYLQKENIIDESGMPKERFSAEFPKEGPSILRIQQVVRGDSAAYFCASSPILPGSGSYNEQFFGPGTRLTVL.

The chain couples TRBV2 to TRBJ1-5; D gene ambiguous. The CDR3 extends over 15 amino acids. Per germline, CDR1 SNHLY and CDR2 FYNNEI. V shed 2 bases and J shed 0 bases, with 8 bases lying between them. CDR3 loop: CASSEWAPSNQPQHF. The CDR3 DNA reads TGTGCCAGCAGTGAATGGGCACCTAGCAATCAGCCCCAGCATTTT.

V is TRBV9 and J is TRBJ2-6, with 7 bases aligning to TRBD1. The CDR3 runs to 17 residues. Germline V gene sequence: CDR1 SGDLS, CDR2 YYNGEE. V trimming: 5 bases; J trimming: 0 bases; junction bases outside the gene matches: 8. CDR3 sequence (DNA): TGTGCCAGCAGTTCCGGGACAGATCCCTCTGGGGCCAACGTCCTGACTTTC. Its translation: CASSSGTDPSGANVLTF. The entire variable domain, with the rest obtained from reference TRBV9 and TRBJ2-6, is as follows: DSGVTQTPKHLITATGQRVTLRCSPRSGDLSVYWYQQSLDQGLQFLIQYYNGEERAKGNILERFSAQQFPDLHSELNLSSLELGDSALYFCASSSGTDPSGANVLTFGAGSRLTVL.

This chain connects TRBV21-1 to TRBJ2-7; TRBD1, the D gene given by the table, was not confirmed from the DNA. TRBV21-1 is annotated as a pseudogene. The CDR3 covers 13 residues. In nucleotides, the CDR3 is TGTGCCAGCGGGGATAACAGGGCCTACGAGCAGTACTTC. Its protein is CASGDNRAYEQYF.

As DNA, the CDR3 is TGTGCCAGCAGCGCGGATCGGAGTGGCTACACCTTC. Protein sequence: CASSADRSGYTF. The genes are TRBV9 and TRBJ1-2; D gene unclear. The CDR3 has 12 residues. From germline, CDR1 is SGDLS and CDR2 YYNGEE. Trimming stripped 3 bases from V and 7 bases from J, with 10 bases between.

The chain recombines TRBV6-1 with TRBJ1-1; D might be TRBD1 (6 bases). CDR3 length equals 14 residues. The V end was cut by 6 bases, the J end by 6 bases, with 17 bases between. Germline values: CDR1 MNHNS, CDR2 SASEGT. The CDR3 here is CASRRTGFPPEAFF. CDR3 nucleotides: TGTGCCAGCAGGCGCACAGGGTTCCCCCCTGAAGCTTTCTTT.

Only a few counts were recorded for this clone. The gene calls are TRBV14 and TRBJ1-6, with TRBD1 identical over 7 bases. V shed 5 bases and J 7 bases; nucleotides not matched to a gene: 8. The CDR3 covers 15 residues. Germline V gives CDR1 SGHDN, CDR2 FVKESK. CDR3: CASSDRQGENSPLHF. CDR3 nucleotides: TGTGCCAGCAGCGACCGACAGGGAGAGAATTCACCCCTCCACTTT. Full variable domain (missing parts from reference TRBV14 and TRBJ1-6): EAGVTQFPSHSVIEKGQTVTLRCDPISGHDNLYWYRRVMGKEIKFLLHFVKESKQDESGMPNNRFLAERTGGTYSTLKVQPAELEDSGVYFCASSDRQGENSPLHFGNGTRLTVT.

The rearrangement joins TRBV5-1 to TRBJ2-3, with a possible D match to TRBD2 (6 bases). This CDR3 spans 15 amino acids. Per germline, CDR1 SGHRS and CDR2 YFSETQ. V lost 0 bases and J 0 bases, leaving 8 bases between the germline ends. As DNA, the CDR3 is TGCGCCAGCAGCTTGGCGGGGGTGAGCACAGATACGCAGTATTTT. It translates to CASSLAGVSTDTQYF.

The CDR3 spells CASSGANTQYF. CDR3 bases: TGTGCCAGCAGCGGTGCGAATACGCAGTATTTT. The chain joins TRBV9 to TRBJ2-3; D gene uncertain. This CDR3 contains 11 residues. The V gene lost 3 bases and the J gene lost 7 bases, with 6 bases spanning the gap. CDR1 and CDR2 (germline): SGDLS, YYNGEE. Complete variable domain (other parts from reference TRBV9 and TRBJ2-3): DSGVTQTPKHLITATGQRVTLRCSPRSGDLSVYWYQQSLDQGLQFLIQYYNGEERAKGNILERFSAQQFPDLHSELNLSSLELGDSALYFCASSGANTQYFGPGTRLTVL.

This clone occurred once. The chain employs TRBV4-2 and TRBJ2-2; TRBD2 matches 10 bases. Trimming took 8 bases from V and 9 from J; bases not matched to a gene: 18. Germline assignment: CDR1 LGHNA and CDR2 YNFKEQ. CDR3 size: 17 residues. CDR3: CASSPGPSGGPSWELFF. The CDR3 DNA reads TGTGCCAGCTCCCCGGGGCCTAGCGGGGGCCCAAGTTGGGAGCTGTTTTTT.

CDR3 protein: CASSQDPLGQGRSSPLHF. The CDR3 DNA is TGCGCCAGCAGCCAAGATCCCCTGGGACAGGGTAGAAGCTCACCCCTCCACTTT. The gene calls are TRBV4-1 and TRBJ1-6; TRBD1 aligns across 9 bases. This CDR3 spans 18 amino acids. V trimming: 0 bases; J trimming: 10 bases; junction bases outside the gene matches: 13. CDR1 MGHRA and CDR2 YSYEKL come from the germline V gene.

This sequence joins TRBV5-1 and TRBJ1-2, with 7 bases fitting TRBD1. CDR1 and CDR2 from the germline V gene are SGHRS and YFSETQ. With 5 bases clipped from V and 0 bases from J, the junction kept 10 bases outside the gene matches. The length of the CDR3 is 16 residues. This CDR3 reads CASRGTGEDTNYGYTF. The CDR3 DNA follows: TGCGCCAGCAGAGGAACAGGGGAGGATACTAACTATGGCTACACCTTC.

The chain is built from TRBV27 and TRBJ1-3, with TRBD1 matching 9 bases. J gave up 0 bases and V 0 bases, and 9 bases lay outside the gene matches. Per germline, CDR1 MNHEY and CDR2 SMNVEV (reference sequence). This CDR3 has 19 amino acids. CDR3 loop: CASSLSKGTGKGSGNTIYF. Written as DNA, the CDR3 is TGTGCCAGCAGTTTATCGAAAGGGACAGGGAAAGGCTCTGGAAACACCATATATTTT.

The chain carries TRBV23-1 and TRBJ1-6; tentative D call: TRBD1 (5 bases). TRBV23-1 is labeled an ORF, and its function is uncertain. This CDR3 has 17 amino acids. Trimming took 3 bases from V and 4 from J, leaving 16 bases between them. The CDR3 is CASSQWGVRGYNSPLHF. The CDR3 DNA reads TGCGCCAGCAGTCAGTGGGGGGTCCGGGGTTATAATTCACCCCTCCACTTT.